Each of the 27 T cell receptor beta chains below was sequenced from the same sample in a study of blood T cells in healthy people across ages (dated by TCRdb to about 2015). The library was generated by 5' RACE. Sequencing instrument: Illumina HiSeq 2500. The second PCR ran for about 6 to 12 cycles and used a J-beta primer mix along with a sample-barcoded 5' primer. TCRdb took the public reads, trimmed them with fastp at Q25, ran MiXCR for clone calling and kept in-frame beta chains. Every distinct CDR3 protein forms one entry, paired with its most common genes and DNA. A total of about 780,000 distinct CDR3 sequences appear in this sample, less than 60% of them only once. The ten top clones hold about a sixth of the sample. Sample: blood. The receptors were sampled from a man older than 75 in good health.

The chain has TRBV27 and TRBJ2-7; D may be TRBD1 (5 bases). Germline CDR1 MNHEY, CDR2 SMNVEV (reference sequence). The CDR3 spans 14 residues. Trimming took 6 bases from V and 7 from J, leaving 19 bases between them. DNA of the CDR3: TGTGCCAGCAGCCATAGGGGCGGAAACAATGAGCAGTACTTC. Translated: CASSHRGGNNEQYF.

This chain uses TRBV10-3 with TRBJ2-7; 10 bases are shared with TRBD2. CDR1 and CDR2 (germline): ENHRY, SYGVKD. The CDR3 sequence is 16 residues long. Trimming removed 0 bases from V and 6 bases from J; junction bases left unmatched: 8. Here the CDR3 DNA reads TGTGCCATCAGTGAGTCGTATCAGGCTAGCGGGAGCGAGCAGTACTTC. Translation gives CAISESYQASGSEQYF.

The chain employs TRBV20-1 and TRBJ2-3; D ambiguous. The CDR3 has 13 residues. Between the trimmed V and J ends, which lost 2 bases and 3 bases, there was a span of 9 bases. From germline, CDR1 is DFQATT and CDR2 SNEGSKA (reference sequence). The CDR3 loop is CSARCLSTDTQYF. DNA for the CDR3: TGCAGTGCTAGATGCCTTAGTACAGATACGCAGTATTTT.

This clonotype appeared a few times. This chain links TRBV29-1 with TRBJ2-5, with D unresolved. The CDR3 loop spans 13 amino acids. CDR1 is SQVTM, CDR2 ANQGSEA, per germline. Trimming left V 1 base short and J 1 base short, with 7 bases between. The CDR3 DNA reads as TGCAGCGTTGAAGCCAGCCCCCAAGAGACCCAGTACTTC. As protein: CSVEASPQETQYF.

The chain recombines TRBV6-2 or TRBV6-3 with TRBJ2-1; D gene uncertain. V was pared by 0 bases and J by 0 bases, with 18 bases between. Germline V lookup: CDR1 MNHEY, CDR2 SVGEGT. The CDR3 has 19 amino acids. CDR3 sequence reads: CASSYSTTAGFSSYNEQFF. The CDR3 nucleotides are TGTGCCAGCAGTTACTCGACAACTGCAGGTTTTAGCTCCTACAATGAGCAGTTCTTC.

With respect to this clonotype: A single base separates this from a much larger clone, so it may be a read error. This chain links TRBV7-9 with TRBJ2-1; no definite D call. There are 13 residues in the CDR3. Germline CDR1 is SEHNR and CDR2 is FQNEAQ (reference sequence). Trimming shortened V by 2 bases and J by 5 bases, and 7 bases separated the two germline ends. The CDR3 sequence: CASSLMADNEQFF. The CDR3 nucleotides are TGTGCCAGCAGCTTAATGGCAGACAATGAGCAGTTCTTC.

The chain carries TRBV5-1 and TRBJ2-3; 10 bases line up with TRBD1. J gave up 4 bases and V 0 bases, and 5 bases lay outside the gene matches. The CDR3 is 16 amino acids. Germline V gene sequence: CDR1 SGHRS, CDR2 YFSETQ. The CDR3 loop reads CASSLAGQGVPDTQYF. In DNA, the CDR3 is TGCGCCAGCAGCTTGGCCGGACAGGGGGTCCCAGATACGCAGTATTTT.

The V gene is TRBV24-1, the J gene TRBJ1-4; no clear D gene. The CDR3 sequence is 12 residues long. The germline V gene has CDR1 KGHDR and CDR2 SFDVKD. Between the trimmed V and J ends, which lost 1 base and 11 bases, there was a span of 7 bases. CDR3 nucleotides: TGTGCCACCAGTGATTTTGGGCAGAAACTGTTTTTT. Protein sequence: CATSDFGQKLFF.

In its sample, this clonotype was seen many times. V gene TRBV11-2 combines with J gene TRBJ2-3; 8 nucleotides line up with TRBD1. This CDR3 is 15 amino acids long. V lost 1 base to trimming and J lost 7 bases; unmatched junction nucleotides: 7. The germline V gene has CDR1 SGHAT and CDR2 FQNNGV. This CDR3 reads CASSLGQGAANTQYF. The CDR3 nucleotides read TGTGCCAGCAGCTTAGGCCAGGGGGCCGCAAATACGCAGTATTTT.

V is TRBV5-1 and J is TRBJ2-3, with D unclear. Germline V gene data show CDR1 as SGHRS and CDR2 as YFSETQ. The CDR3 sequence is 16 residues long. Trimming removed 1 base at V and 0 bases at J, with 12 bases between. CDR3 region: CASSLNGRSSTDTQYF. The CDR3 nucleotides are TGCGCCAGCAGCTTGAACGGCAGATCTAGCACAGATACGCAGTATTTT.

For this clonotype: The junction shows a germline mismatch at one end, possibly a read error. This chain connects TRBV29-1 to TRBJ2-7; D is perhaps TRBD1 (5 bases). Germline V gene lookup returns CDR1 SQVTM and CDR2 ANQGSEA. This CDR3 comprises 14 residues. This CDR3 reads CNVFQGRFPYEQYF. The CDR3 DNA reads TGCAACGTTTTCCAGGGAAGGTTTCCCTACGAGCAGTACTTC.

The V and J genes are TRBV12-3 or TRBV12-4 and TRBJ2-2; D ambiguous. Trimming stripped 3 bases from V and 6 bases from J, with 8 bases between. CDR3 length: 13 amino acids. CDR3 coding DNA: TGTGCCAGCAGTTTTGGAGACCCCGGGGAGCTGTTTTTT. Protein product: CASSFGDPGELFF.

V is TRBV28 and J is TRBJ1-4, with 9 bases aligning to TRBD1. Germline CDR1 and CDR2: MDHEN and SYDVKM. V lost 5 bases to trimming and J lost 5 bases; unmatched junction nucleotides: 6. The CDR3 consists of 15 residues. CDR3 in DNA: TGTGCCAGCAGTCCCGCCGGGACAGGGAATGAAAAACTGTTTTTT. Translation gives CASSPAGTGNEKLFF.

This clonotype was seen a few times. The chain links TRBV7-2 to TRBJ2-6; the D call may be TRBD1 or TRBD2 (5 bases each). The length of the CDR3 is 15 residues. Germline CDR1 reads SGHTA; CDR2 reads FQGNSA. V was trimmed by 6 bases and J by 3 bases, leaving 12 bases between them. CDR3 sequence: CASSFMGVGANVLTF. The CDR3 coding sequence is TGTGCCAGCAGTTTTATGGGGGTTGGGGCCAACGTCCTGACTTTC.

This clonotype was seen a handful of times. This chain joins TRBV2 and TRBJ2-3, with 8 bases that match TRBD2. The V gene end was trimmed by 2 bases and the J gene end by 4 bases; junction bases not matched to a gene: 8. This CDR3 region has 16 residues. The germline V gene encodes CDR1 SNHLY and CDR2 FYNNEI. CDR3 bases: TGTGCCAGCAGTGAAAAATCTGGACTAGCTTCAGATACGCAGTATTTT. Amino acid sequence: CASSEKSGLASDTQYF.

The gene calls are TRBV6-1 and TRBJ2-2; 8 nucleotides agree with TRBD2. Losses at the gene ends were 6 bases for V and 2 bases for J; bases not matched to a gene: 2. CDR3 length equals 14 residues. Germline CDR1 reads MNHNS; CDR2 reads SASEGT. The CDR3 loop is CASSGTRNTGELFF. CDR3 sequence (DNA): TGTGCCAGCAGCGGGACTAGAAACACCGGGGAGCTGTTTTTT.

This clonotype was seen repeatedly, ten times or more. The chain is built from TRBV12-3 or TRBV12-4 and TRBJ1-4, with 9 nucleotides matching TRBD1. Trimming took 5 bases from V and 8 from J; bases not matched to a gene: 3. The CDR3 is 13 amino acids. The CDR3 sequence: CASSGTGREKLFF. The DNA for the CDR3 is TGTGCCAGCAGTGGGACAGGGCGCGAAAAACTGTTTTTT.

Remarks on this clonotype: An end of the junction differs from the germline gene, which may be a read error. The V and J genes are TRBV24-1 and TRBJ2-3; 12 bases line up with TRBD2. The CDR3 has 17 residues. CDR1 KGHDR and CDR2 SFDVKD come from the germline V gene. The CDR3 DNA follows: TGTGCCACCAGTGGACGGCTAGCGGGAGGGAGGTCAGATACGCGGTATTTT. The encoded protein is CATSGRLAGGRSDTRYF.

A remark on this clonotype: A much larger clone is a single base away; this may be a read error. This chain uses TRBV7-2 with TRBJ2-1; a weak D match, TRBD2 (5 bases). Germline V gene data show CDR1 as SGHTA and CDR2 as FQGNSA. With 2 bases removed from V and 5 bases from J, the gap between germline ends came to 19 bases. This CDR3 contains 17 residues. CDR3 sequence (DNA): TGTGCCAGCAGCTTATTGGTTTTAGGGAGCGGAAACAATGAGCAGTTCTTC. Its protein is CASSLLVLGSGNNEQFF.

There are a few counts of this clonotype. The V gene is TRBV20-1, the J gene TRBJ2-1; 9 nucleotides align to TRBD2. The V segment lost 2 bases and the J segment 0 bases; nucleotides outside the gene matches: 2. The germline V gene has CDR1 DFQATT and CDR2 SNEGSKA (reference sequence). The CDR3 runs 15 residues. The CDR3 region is CSARLAGSSYNEQFF. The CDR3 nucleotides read TGCAGTGCTAGACTAGCGGGGTCCTCCTACAATGAGCAGTTCTTC.

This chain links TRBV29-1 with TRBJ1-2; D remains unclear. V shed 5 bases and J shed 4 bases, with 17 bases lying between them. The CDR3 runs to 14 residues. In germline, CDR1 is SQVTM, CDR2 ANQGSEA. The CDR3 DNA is TGCAGCGTTCCCGGGATGTCTGCCGCCTATGGCTACACCTTC. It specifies CSVPGMSAAYGYTF.

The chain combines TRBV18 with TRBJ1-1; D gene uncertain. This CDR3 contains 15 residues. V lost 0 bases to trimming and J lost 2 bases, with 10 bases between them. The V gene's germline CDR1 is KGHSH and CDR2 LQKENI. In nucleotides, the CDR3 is TGTGCCAGCTCACCACCCCGGGAGATCAACACTGAAGCTTTCTTT. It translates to CASSPPREINTEAFF.

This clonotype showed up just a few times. CDR3 amino acids: CASSLGRTGHEQYF. In nucleotides, the CDR3 is TGTGCCAGCAGTCTGGGGCGGACAGGGCACGAGCAGTACTTC. The genes are TRBV28 and TRBJ2-7, with 8 bases aligning to TRBD1. Trimming at V came to 5 bases and at J to 5 bases, leaving 8 bases not matched to a gene. This CDR3 has 14 residues. The germline gives CDR1 MDHEN, CDR2 SYDVKM.

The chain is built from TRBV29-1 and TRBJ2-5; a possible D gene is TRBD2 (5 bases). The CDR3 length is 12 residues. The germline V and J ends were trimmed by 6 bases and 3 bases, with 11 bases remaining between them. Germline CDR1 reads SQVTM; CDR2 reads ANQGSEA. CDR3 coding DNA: TGCAGCGTGGGCCCGAGGGAAGAGACCCAGTACTTC. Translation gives CSVGPREETQYF.

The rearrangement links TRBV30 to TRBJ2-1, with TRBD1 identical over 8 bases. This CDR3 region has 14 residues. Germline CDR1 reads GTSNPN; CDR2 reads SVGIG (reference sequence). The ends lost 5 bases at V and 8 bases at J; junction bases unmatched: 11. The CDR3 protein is CAWELTGVRDEQFF. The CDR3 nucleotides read TGTGCCTGGGAATTGACAGGGGTGAGGGATGAGCAGTTCTTC.

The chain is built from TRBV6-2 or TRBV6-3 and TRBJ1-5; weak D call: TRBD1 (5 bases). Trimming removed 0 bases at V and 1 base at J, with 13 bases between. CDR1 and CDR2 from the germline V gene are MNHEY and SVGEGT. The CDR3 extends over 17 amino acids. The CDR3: CASSYSLGARSNQPQHF. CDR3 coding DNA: TGTGCCAGCAGTTACTCTCTCGGGGCACGGAGCAATCAGCCCCAGCATTTT.

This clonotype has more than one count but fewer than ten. The chain's CDR3 is CSANPVTGGLETQYF. CDR3 DNA: TGCAGTGCTAACCCCGTGACAGGGGGCCTCGAGACCCAGTACTTC. The genes are TRBV20-1 and TRBJ2-5, with TRBD1 matching over 10 bases. The junction had 10 bases not matched to a gene; V was cut back by 4 bases and J by 5 bases. This CDR3 has 15 amino acids. Germline CDR1 and CDR2: DFQATT and SNEGSKA (reference sequence).